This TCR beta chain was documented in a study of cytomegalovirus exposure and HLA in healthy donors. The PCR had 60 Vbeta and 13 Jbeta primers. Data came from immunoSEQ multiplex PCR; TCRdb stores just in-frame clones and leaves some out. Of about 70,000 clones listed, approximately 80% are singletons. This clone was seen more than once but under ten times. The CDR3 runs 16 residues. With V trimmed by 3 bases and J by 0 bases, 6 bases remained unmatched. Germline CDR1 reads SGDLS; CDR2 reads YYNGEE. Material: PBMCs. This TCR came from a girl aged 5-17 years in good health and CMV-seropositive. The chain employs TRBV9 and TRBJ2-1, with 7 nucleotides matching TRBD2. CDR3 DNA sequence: TGTGCCAGCAGCGCGGGGGGTGGTCCCTCCTACAATGAGCAGTTCTTC. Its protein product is CASSAGGGPSYNEQFF.